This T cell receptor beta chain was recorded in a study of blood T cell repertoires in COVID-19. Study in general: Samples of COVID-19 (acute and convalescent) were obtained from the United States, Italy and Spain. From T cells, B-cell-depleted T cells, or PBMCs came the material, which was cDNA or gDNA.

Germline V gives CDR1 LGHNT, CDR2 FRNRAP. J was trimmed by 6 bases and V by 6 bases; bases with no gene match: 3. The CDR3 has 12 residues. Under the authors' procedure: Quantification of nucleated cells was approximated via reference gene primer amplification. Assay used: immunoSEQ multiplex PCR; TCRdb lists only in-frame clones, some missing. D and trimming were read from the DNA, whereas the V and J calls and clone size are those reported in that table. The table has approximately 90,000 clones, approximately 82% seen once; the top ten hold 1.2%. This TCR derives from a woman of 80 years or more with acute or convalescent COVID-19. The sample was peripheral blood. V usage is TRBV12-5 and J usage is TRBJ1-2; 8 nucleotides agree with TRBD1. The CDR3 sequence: CASGPTGDGYTF. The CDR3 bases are TGTGCTAGTGGCCCGACAGGGGATGGCTACACCTTC.